Sequencing of this TCR beta chain was carried out in a study of T cell repertoires in cytomegalovirus infection. Study-level results: HLA-C-restricted CMV clonotypes gave the most frequent clonotype in two of eight donors.

The germline gives CDR1 KGHSH, CDR2 LQKENI. The CDR3 runs to 13 residues. Trimming took 2 bases from V and 0 from J, leaving 4 bases between them. TCRdb fed the reads into MiXCR, producing one record per CDR3 protein. The table lists fewer than 85,000 distinct CDR3 sequences, 4% of them singletons, with roughly a fifth in the top ten. This clonotype was seen repeatedly, ten times or more. The antigen remains unidentified. The chain carries TRBV18 and TRBJ1-1, with D unclear. The sequence was collected from a human donor in good health (CMV status not recorded). Some clones in this sample may be carry-over from other donors' samples. Sequencing input: PBMCs. CDR3 loop: CASSPEMNTEAFF. The CDR3 DNA reads as TGTGCCAGCTCACCAGAGATGAACACTGAAGCTTTCTTT.